These 27 T cell receptor beta chains were all obtained from the same sample, sequenced in a study of regulatory T cells in long-lasting Graves disease. The time point denotes: newly diagnosed GD, antithyroid drugs for less than 3 months. From PBMCs, RNA was extracted and then used to make the TCR library. Investigators prepared the TCR beta libraries by applying iRepertoire HTBI primers and Arm-PCR of CDR3 regions. TCRdb processed the multiplex PCR reads anew with MiXCR; each CDR3 protein has one entry. The repertoire holds under 250,000 distinct CDR3 sequences, with 20% as singletons. Specimen: peripheral blood mononuclear cells (PBMCs), collected at new diagnosis, from a patient treated with antithyroid drugs. The receptors shown here come from a female donor with Graves disease.

Many counts were recorded for this clonotype. V is TRBV14 and J is TRBJ2-7; D remains ambiguous. Germline values: CDR1 SGHDN, CDR2 FVKESK. V was pared by 4 bases and J by 1 base, with 8 bases between. The length of the CDR3 is 13 residues. The CDR3 loop is CASSPFGSYEQYF. The DNA of the CDR3 is TGTGCCAGCAGCCCCTTCGGGTCCTACGAGCAGTACTTC.

This clonotype was seen only once. The genes are TRBV28 and TRBJ2-7, with TRBD2 matching over 12 bases. CDR3 size: 15 residues. Looked up from germline, CDR1 is MDHEN and CDR2 is SYDVKM. V lost 2 bases and J lost 5; bases outside the gene matches: 4. The CDR3 nucleotides are TGTGCCAGCAGTTTACTCCGACTAGCGGGAGACGAGCAGTACTTC. This sequence encodes CASSLLRLAGDEQYF.

The table lists this clonotype with many counts. The gene calls are TRBV20-1 and TRBJ2-2, with D unresolved. The CDR3 totals 16 residues. V lost 1 base and J 0 bases, leaving 12 bases between the germline ends. Germline V gene data show CDR1 as DFQATT and CDR2 as SNEGSKA (reference sequence). CDR3 sequence (DNA): TGCAGTGCTAGAGGGTTCACGGCCTCGAACACCGGGGAGCTGTTTTTT. Its translation is CSARGFTASNTGELFF.

This clonotype was recorded at least ten times. V and J are TRBV4-3 and TRBJ2-3, with D possibly TRBD1 on 6 matching bases. Trimming removed 4 bases from V and 2 bases from J, with 13 bases in between. This CDR3 has 15 amino acids. The V gene's germline CDR1 is LGHNA and CDR2 YSLEER. CDR3 DNA sequence: TGCGCCAGCAGCCCGACAGGAAGACTCACAGATACGCAGTATTTT. Amino acid sequence: CASSPTGRLTDTQYF.

The V and J genes are TRBV12-3 or TRBV12-4 and TRBJ1-2; TRBD1 might be the D (5 bases). CDR3 size: 14 residues. V shed 4 bases and J shed 4 bases, with 13 bases lying between them. CDR3 bases: TGTGCCAGCAGTTGGGGTGGGGGGGGCTATGGCTACACCTTC. Translated: CASSWGGGGYGYTF.

V gene TRBV7-2 combines with J gene TRBJ2-3; D not certain. The CDR3 covers 15 residues. Germline values: CDR1 SGHTA, CDR2 FQGNSA. V was shortened by 1 base and J by 2 bases, with 10 bases between the two germline ends. CDR3 in DNA: TGTGCCAGCAGCTTAGTCACGGAGCACACAGATACGCAGTATTTT. Residues: CASSLVTEHTDTQYF.

Ten or more counts support this clonotype. The genes are TRBV7-8 and TRBJ2-7; D gene unclear. Germline V gene sequence: CDR1 SGHVS, CDR2 FQNEAQ. Trimming left V 3 bases short and J 5 bases short, with 17 bases between. The CDR3 contains 15 residues. CDR3 residues: CASSLTRTASHEQYF. The CDR3 DNA sequence: TGTGCCAGCAGCTTGACTCGGACCGCATCGCACGAGCAGTACTTC.

This clonotype was seen at least ten times. This chain links TRBV5-1 with TRBJ2-5, with 7 bases aligning to TRBD1. This CDR3 region has 14 residues. After removal of 4 bases from V and 5 bases from J, the junction contained 8 bases not matched to a gene. Germline loops: CDR1 SGHRS, CDR2 YFSETQ. In DNA form, the CDR3 reads TGCGCCAGCAGCCCCGACAGGGCGGTTGAGACCCAGTACTTC. Its translation: CASSPDRAVETQYF.

This clonotype was seen repeatedly, ten times or more. The chain employs TRBV20-1 and TRBJ2-3; D assignment may be TRBD1 or TRBD2 (6 bases each). Germline CDR1 and CDR2: DFQATT and SNEGSKA (reference sequence). With 5 bases removed from V and 4 bases from J, the gap between germline ends came to 13 bases. The CDR3 has 13 amino acids. The CDR3 loop is CSALRRGPDTQYF. The CDR3 nucleotides are TGCAGTGCTCTCCGACGGGGGCCAGATACGCAGTATTTT.

As regards this clonotype: A clone one base away is much larger, so this may be a read error. CDR3 nucleotide sequence: TGTGCCGGCAGCTTGGGCCAGCTGAACGAGCAGTACTTC. This sequence encodes CAGSLGQLNEQYF. This chain links TRBV5-4 with TRBJ2-7; D not resolved. The CDR3 spans 13 residues. Per germline, CDR1 SGHNT and CDR2 YYREEE (reference sequence).

V usage is TRBV19 and J usage is TRBJ1-5; 8 nucleotides align to TRBD1. Germline V gene sequence: CDR1 LNHDA, CDR2 SQIVND (reference sequence). This CDR3 comprises 13 residues. Losses at the gene ends were 4 bases for V and 6 bases for J; bases not matched to a gene: 2. The DNA of the CDR3 is TGTGCCAGTAGTAAGGACAGGGCTCAGCCCCAGCATTTT. It encodes CASSKDRAQPQHF.

This clonotype was recorded at least ten times. This chain links TRBV7-2 with TRBJ2-5; D remains unclear. V was clipped by 0 bases and J by 5 bases, with 7 bases between them. This CDR3 contains 13 residues. The germline CDR1 and CDR2 sequences are SGHTA and FQGNSA. CDR3: CASSLALSETQYF. The CDR3 DNA is TGTGCCAGCAGCTTAGCCCTCTCGGAGACCCAGTACTTC. Using reference TRBV7-2 and TRBJ2-5 for the parts outside the CDR3, the full variable domain is GAGVSQSPSNKVTEKGKDVELRCDPISGHTALYWYRQSLGQGLEFLIYFQGNSAPDKSGLPSDRFSAERTGGSVSTLTIQRTQQEDSAVYLCASSLALSETQYFGPGTRLLVL.

Remarks on this clonotype: Given a much more abundant clone one base away, this may be a read error. The rearrangement joins TRBV2 to TRBJ2-5; a weak D match, TRBD2 (6 bases). V lost 5 bases, J lost 4 bases, and 14 bases lay in between. There are 14 residues in the CDR3. Germline CDR1 reads SNHLY; CDR2 reads FYNNEI. The DNA of the CDR3 is TGTGCCAGCAGTACCGGGAGCGGACGAGAGACCCAGTACTTC. Protein product: CASSTGSGRETQYF.

This clonotype has a count of ten or more. The chain combines TRBV11-2 with TRBJ2-2, with 8 bases that match TRBD2. The CDR3 runs to 15 residues. V was pared by 7 bases and J by 4 bases, with 8 bases of the junction left unmatched. Germline loops: CDR1 SGHAT, CDR2 FQNNGV. CDR3 sequence: CASNQRGTSTGELFF. CDR3 in DNA: TGTGCCAGCAACCAGCGGGGGACATCCACCGGGGAGCTGTTTTTT.

Many counts were recorded for this clonotype. This chain uses TRBV20-1 with TRBJ2-2, with D perhaps TRBD1 (6 bases). Trimming pared 6 bases from V and 4 bases from J, leaving 12 bases between. Germline CDR1 and CDR2: DFQATT and SNEGSKA (reference sequence). This CDR3 is 13 amino acids long. The CDR3 sequence is CSAAQGTTGELFF. In nucleotides, the CDR3 is TGCAGTGCAGCACAGGGTACCACCGGGGAGCTGTTTTTT.

This clonotype was counted ten times or more. V usage is TRBV20-1 and J usage is TRBJ2-3; no reliable D call. This CDR3 is 12 amino acids long. CDR1 DFQATT and CDR2 SNEGSKA come from the germline V gene (reference sequence). Trimming stripped 3 bases from V and 9 bases from J, with 13 bases between. The CDR3 coding sequence is TGCAGTGCTAGCCCGCGTTCGGACACGCAGTATTTT. Its translation: CSASPRSDTQYF.

With respect to this clonotype: This may arise from a read error, as a much more abundant clone is one base away. This chain links TRBV28 with TRBJ1-6; D is undetermined. CDR1 is MDHEN, CDR2 SYDVKM, per germline. The CDR3 totals 14 residues. In DNA, the CDR3 is TGTGCCGGCAGCCGGGAGACCTATAATTCACCCCTCCACTTT. Protein: CAGSRETYNSPLHF. The whole variable domain, remainder taken from reference TRBV28 and TRBJ1-6, is DVKVTQSSRYLVKRTGEKVFLECVQDMDHENMFWYRQDPGLGLRLIYFSYDVKMKEKGDIPEGYSVSREKKERFSLILESASTNQTSMYLCAGSRETYNSPLHFGNGTRLTVT.

In its sample, this clonotype was seen many times. The chain has TRBV7-9 and TRBJ2-1; D is possibly TRBD1 (5 bases). Per germline, CDR1 SEHNR and CDR2 FQNEAQ (reference sequence). This CDR3 region has 14 residues. Trimming shortened V by 5 bases and J by 9 bases, and 17 bases separated the two germline ends. The CDR3 protein is CASSPTVGVGEQFF. For the CDR3, the DNA is TGTGCCAGCAGCCCCACCGTAGGGGTAGGTGAGCAGTTCTTC.

This clonotype was seen a single time. The chain carries TRBV27 and TRBJ2-5; possible D gene TRBD1, 6 bases. Trimming shortened V by 8 bases and J by 4 bases, and 17 bases separated the two germline ends. CDR1 MNHEY and CDR2 SMNVEV come from the germline V gene (reference sequence). The CDR3 totals 14 residues. The CDR3 DNA follows: TGTGCCAGCCTCCCATCCAGGGGAGCAGAGACCCAGTACTTC. Protein sequence: CASLPSRGAETQYF.

The chain couples TRBV27 to TRBJ1-2; no clear D. CDR3 size: 17 residues. Germline lookup yields CDR1 MNHEY and CDR2 SMNVEV (reference sequence). V was pared by 2 bases and J by 5 bases, with 21 bases between. This chain's CDR3 is CASSLKTQAKISYGYTF. Here the CDR3 DNA reads TGTGCCAGCAGTTTAAAAACCCAGGCTAAAATTTCGTATGGCTACACCTTC.

Comment on this clonotype: Possible read error: a much larger clone is one base away. This chain uses TRBV6-1 with TRBJ2-7, with 9 bases matching TRBD1. The CDR3 runs 15 residues. J lost 7 bases, V lost 4 bases, and 11 bases had no gene match. The V gene's germline CDR1 is MNHNS and CDR2 SASEGT. CDR3 in DNA: TGTGCCAGCAGTGCCGGGGACAGGGTGATGAATGAGCAGTACTTC. Translating it yields CASSAGDRVMNEQYF.

This clonotype appeared many times. The chain couples TRBV10-3 to TRBJ2-2, with 13 bases that match TRBD2. CDR1 is ENHRY, CDR2 SYGVKD, per germline. The CDR3 spans 15 residues. Trimming at V came to 6 bases and at J to 3 bases, leaving 1 base not matched to a gene. CDR3 nucleotides: TGTGCCATCAGCGGGACTAGCGGGGACACCGGGGAGCTGTTTTTT. Translated, it gives CAISGTSGDTGELFF.

This clonotype was counted ten times or more. The chain joins TRBV6-5 to TRBJ2-7; possible D gene TRBD2, 5 bases. Trimming removed 0 bases at V and 0 bases at J, with 9 bases between. The germline V gene encodes CDR1 MNHEY and CDR2 SVGAGI. This CDR3 has 15 amino acids. The CDR3 region has the DNA TGTGCCAGCAGTTACTCGATGGGAGCCTCCTACGAGCAGTACTTC. This translates into CASSYSMGASYEQYF.

The genes are TRBV7-9 and TRBJ1-2; perhaps TRBD1 as D (5 bases). The CDR3 runs 16 residues. V dropped 3 bases and J dropped 1 base, with 15 bases sitting between them. Looked up from germline, CDR1 is SEHNR and CDR2 is FQNEAQ (reference sequence). CDR3 nucleotide sequence: TGTGCCAGCAGCTTCCCCAAGGGTAGGGGTAACTATGGCTACACCTTC. The encoded protein is CASSFPKGRGNYGYTF. Looking up the rest from reference TRBV7-9 and TRBJ1-2 gives the full variable domain: DTGVSQNPRHKITKRGQNVTFRCDPISEHNRLYWYRQTLGQGPEFLTYFQNEAQLEKSRLLSDRFSAERPKGSFSTLEIQRTEQGDSAMYLCASSFPKGRGNYGYTFGSGTRLTVV.

Note on this clonotype: This may stem from a read error, because a much larger clone lies one nucleotide away. The chain recombines TRBV24-1 with TRBJ2-5; D could derive from TRBD1 or TRBD2 (6 bases each). The germline V gene has CDR1 KGHDR and CDR2 SFDVKD. The CDR3 is 16 residues long. V was clipped by 3 bases and J by 11 bases, with 24 bases between them. The CDR3 spells CATSDRGAGVDNEQYF. CDR3 nucleotide sequence: TGTGCCACCAGTGATCGCGGGGCAGGGGTCGACAATGAGCAGTACTTC.

This clonotype was seen ten or more times. This chain links TRBV20-1 with TRBJ2-3; D not certain. The CDR3 runs 12 residues. Deletions cut 7 bases from V and 2 bases from J, with 10 bases between. Looked up from germline, CDR1 is DFQATT and CDR2 is SNEGSKA (reference sequence). In DNA form, the CDR3 reads TGCAGTGGTGGGCTACTCACAGATACGCAGTATTTT. This encodes CSGGLLTDTQYF.

This clonotype showed up many times. The rearrangement uses TRBV7-2 and TRBJ2-7; D gene ambiguous. The CDR3 has 15 amino acids. Trimming removed 0 bases from V and 3 bases from J, with 12 bases in between. The germline gives CDR1 SGHTA, CDR2 FQGNSA. The CDR3 loop reads CASSLAPSLNYEQYF. The CDR3, as DNA: TGTGCCAGCAGCTTAGCGCCGTCGCTTAACTACGAGCAGTACTTC.